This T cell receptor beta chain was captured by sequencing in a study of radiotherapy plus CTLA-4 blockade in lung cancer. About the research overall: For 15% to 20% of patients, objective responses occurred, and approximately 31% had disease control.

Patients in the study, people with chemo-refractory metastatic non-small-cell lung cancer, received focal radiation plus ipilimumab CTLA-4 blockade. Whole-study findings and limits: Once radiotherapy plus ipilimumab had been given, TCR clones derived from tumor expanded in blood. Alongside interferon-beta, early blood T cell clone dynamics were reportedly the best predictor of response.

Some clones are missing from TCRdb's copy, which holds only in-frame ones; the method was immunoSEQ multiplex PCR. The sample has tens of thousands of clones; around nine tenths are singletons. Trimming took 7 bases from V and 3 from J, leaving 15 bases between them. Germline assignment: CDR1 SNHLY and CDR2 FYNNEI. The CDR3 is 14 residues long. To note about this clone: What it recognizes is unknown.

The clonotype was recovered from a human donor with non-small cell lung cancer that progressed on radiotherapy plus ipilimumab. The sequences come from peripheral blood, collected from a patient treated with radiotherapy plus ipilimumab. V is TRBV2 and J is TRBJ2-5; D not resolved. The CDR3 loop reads CASIPSSWEETQYF. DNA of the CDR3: TGTGCCAGCATCCCATCCTCCTGGGAAGAGACCCAGTACTTC.